A single sample gave rise to the 25 T cell receptor beta chains below, sequenced in a study of cytomegalovirus exposure and HLA in healthy donors. PCR used 60 Vbeta primers and 13 Jbeta primers. Data came from immunoSEQ multiplex PCR; TCRdb stores just in-frame clones and leaves some out. Among over 85,000 clones listed, roughly 70% were seen once. Input material: PBMCs. All receptors come from a man between 25 and 39 years old in good health and CMV-seronegative.

The rearrangement joins TRBV29-1 to TRBJ2-3; 15 bases line up with TRBD2. Losses at the gene ends were 6 bases for V and 3 bases for J; bases not matched to a gene: 7. This CDR3 has 16 residues. Germline-derived CDR1 and CDR2 are SQVTM and ANQGSEA. CDR3 sequence: CSVKRTSGGATDTQYF. The CDR3 DNA follows: TGCAGCGTGAAACGGACTAGCGGGGGGGCGACAGATACGCAGTATTTT.

This clone was detected once. The J gene is TRBJ2-7, the V gene TRBV7-2; the match to TRBD1 covers 7 bases. Germline V gene sequence: CDR1 SGHTA, CDR2 FQGNSA. This CDR3 has 14 residues. The V segment lost 1 base and the J segment 3 bases; nucleotides outside the gene matches: 3. CDR3 sequence: CASSLGRTGYEQYF. In DNA form, the CDR3 reads TGTGCCAGCAGCTTAGGGCGGACAGGCTACGAGCAGTACTTC.

This clone turned up a few times. This chain links TRBV6-4 with TRBJ2-3; TRBD2 might be the D (7 bases). V was trimmed by 4 bases and J by 4 bases, leaving 15 bases between them. This CDR3 comprises 15 residues. The germline CDR1 and CDR2 sequences are MRHNA and SNTAGT. CDR3 bases: TGTGCCAGCAGTGGAGAGGAGGGGGGGCCAGATACGCAGTATTTT. It translates to CASSGEEGGPDTQYF.

This chain connects TRBV4-1 to TRBJ2-7; no reliable D call. Trimming removed 0 bases at V and 6 bases at J, with 9 bases between. Germline-derived CDR1 and CDR2 are MGHRA and YSYEKL. The CDR3 is 13 residues long. DNA of the CDR3: TGCGCCAGCAGCCAAGATCTCGTCGGCGAGCAGTACTTC. Translating it yields CASSQDLVGEQYF.

The genes are TRBV19 and TRBJ1-1, with D perhaps matching TRBD1 (5 bases). The V gene lost 5 bases and the J gene lost 0 bases, with 10 bases spanning the gap. CDR1 and CDR2 from the germline V gene are LNHDA and SQIVND (reference sequence). The CDR3 is 14 residues long. The CDR3 nucleotides read TGTGCCAGTAGTCCGGACACGCTGAACACTGAAGCTTTCTTT. Translating gives CASSPDTLNTEAFF.

Only one count was recorded for this clone. This chain uses TRBV5-6 with TRBJ2-1, with TRBD1 as a possible D gene (5 bases). Trimming removed 2 bases from V and 0 bases from J, with 12 bases in between. In germline, CDR1 is SGHDT, CDR2 YYEEEE. The CDR3 is 16 amino acids. The CDR3 nucleotides read TGTGCCAGCAGCTTCCAGGGTGGCAGCTCCTACAATGAGCAGTTCTTC. Residues: CASSFQGGSSYNEQFF.

V usage is TRBV30 and J usage is TRBJ2-2; D might be TRBD2 (7 bases). The CDR3 contains 17 residues. Germline CDR1 and CDR2: GTSNPN and SVGIG (reference sequence). Trimming took off 4 bases at V and 2 bases at J, with 20 bases between the two ends. The CDR3 is CAWTGWGGDENTGELFF. For the CDR3, the DNA is TGTGCCTGGACTGGCTGGGGGGGCGATGAAAACACCGGGGAGCTGTTTTTT. The complete variable domain, with remaining parts taken from reference TRBV30 and TRBJ2-2, reads SQTIHQWPATLVQPVGSPLSLECTVEGTSNPNLYWYRQAAGRGLQLLFYSVGIGQISSEVPQNLSASRPQDRQFILSSKKLLLSDSGFYLCAWTGWGGDENTGELFFGEGSRLTVL.

This clone showed up just a few times. The chain is built from TRBV6-5 and TRBJ2-1, with D perhaps matching TRBD1 (6 bases). Germline-derived CDR1 and CDR2 are MNHEY and SVGAGI. Trimming took off 5 bases at V and 7 bases at J, with 9 bases between the two ends. The CDR3 spans 12 residues. The CDR3 DNA reads as TGTGCCAGCAGTCTCGACAGGAATGAGCAGTTCTTC. Protein product: CASSLDRNEQFF.

The chain has TRBV5-1 and TRBJ2-1; TRBD1 aligns across 7 bases. Germline V CDR1 and CDR2: SGHRS, YFSETQ. The CDR3 loop spans 16 amino acids. The V and J ends lost 0 bases and 3 bases, in that order; junction bases with no gene match: 6. As DNA, the CDR3 is TGCGCCAGCAGCTTGGCCCTAGGGGGCGTCTACAATGAGCAGTTCTTC. This encodes CASSLALGGVYNEQFF.

DNA for the CDR3: TGTGCCAGCAGTCCCGGACAGCTTCCCCTCTATGGCTACACCTTC. The encoded protein is CASSPGQLPLYGYTF. The chain carries TRBV27 and TRBJ1-2; D possibly corresponds to TRBD1 (6 bases). In germline, CDR1 is MNHEY, CDR2 SMNVEV (reference sequence). CDR3 length: 15 residues. Trimming took 5 bases from V and 4 from J, leaving 17 bases between them.

V is TRBV4-2 and J is TRBJ2-1; 9 positions match TRBD2. Germline CDR1 reads LGHNA; CDR2 reads YNFKEQ. With 2 bases clipped from V and 1 base from J, the junction kept 6 bases outside the gene matches. CDR3 size: 17 residues. The CDR3 loop is CASSQSPLAGSYNEQFF. In DNA, the CDR3 is TGTGCCAGCAGCCAAAGTCCCCTAGCGGGATCCTACAATGAGCAGTTCTTC.

This clone was recorded a few times. Other DNA variants within this sample encode the same CDR3. The chain uses TRBV19 and TRBJ1-2; no clear D. This CDR3 is 11 amino acids long. Germline V CDR1 and CDR2: LNHDA, SQIVND (reference sequence). The V and J ends lost 5 bases and 3 bases respectively, with 4 bases between them. CDR3 sequence reads: CASSRDYGYTF. The CDR3 bases are TGTGCCAGTAGTCGGGACTATGGCTACACCTTC.

V is TRBV29-1 and J is TRBJ2-5; 11 nucleotides match TRBD1. This CDR3 contains 15 residues. V lost 6 bases and J lost 2; bases outside the gene matches: 8. Looked up from germline, CDR1 is SQVTM and CDR2 is ANQGSEA. CDR3 residues: CSVVPGQGDQETQYF. The CDR3 DNA reads as TGCAGCGTCGTCCCGGGACAGGGGGATCAAGAGACCCAGTACTTC.

The genes are TRBV2 and TRBJ1-1; no firm D call. V was cut by 3 bases and J by 0 bases, with 11 bases left in between. The CDR3 has 15 amino acids. From germline, CDR1 is SNHLY and CDR2 FYNNEI. The DNA for the CDR3 is TGTGCCAGCAGTGAGGTGGAGGGAATGAACACTGAAGCTTTCTTT. It yields the protein CASSEVEGMNTEAFF.

This chain connects TRBV4-2 to TRBJ2-3, with TRBD1 matching 9 bases. V was pared by 5 bases and J by 0 bases, with 9 bases of the junction left unmatched. CDR1 and CDR2 from the germline V gene are LGHNA and YNFKEQ. The length of the CDR3 is 17 residues. The CDR3 nucleotides are TGTGCCAGCAGCGGCCGGGACAGGGATCCTAGCACAGATACGCAGTATTTT. Its translation is CASSGRDRDPSTDTQYF.

This clone showed up just once. The chain couples TRBV19 to TRBJ2-7, with D uncertain. Per the germline V gene, CDR1 is LNHDA and CDR2 is SQIVND (reference sequence). Deletions cut 3 bases from V and 1 base from J, with 7 bases between. The CDR3 extends over 13 amino acids. The CDR3 loop is CASSIAQSYEQYF. In nucleotides, the CDR3 is TGTGCCAGTAGTATTGCCCAGTCCTACGAGCAGTACTTC.

V gene TRBV27 combines with J gene TRBJ2-7; 10 nucleotides line up with TRBD2. The CDR3 runs to 20 residues. V was pared by 2 bases and J by 7 bases, with 23 bases of the junction left unmatched. Germline V CDR1 and CDR2: MNHEY, SMNVEV (reference sequence). In nucleotides, the CDR3 is TGTGCCAGCAGTTTAAGTCTGGGCTCGACTAGCGGGTTCTTTGCGGATGAGCAGTACTTC. Protein sequence: CASSLSLGSTSGFFADEQYF.

This chain joins TRBV7-9 and TRBJ1-6; 8 bases fit TRBD1. This CDR3 contains 15 residues. From germline, CDR1 is SEHNR and CDR2 FQNEAQ (reference sequence). V trimming: 4 bases; J trimming: 10 bases; junction bases outside the gene matches: 9. The CDR3, as DNA: TGTGCCAGCAGCTCTTCAGGGGGCCGGGGCTCACCCCTCCACTTT. As protein: CASSSSGGRGSPLHF.

V and J are TRBV7-6 and TRBJ2-7; D perhaps matches TRBD1 (6 bases). The CDR3 sequence is 16 residues long. Per germline, CDR1 SGHVS and CDR2 FNYEAQ. The V end was cut by 0 bases, the J end by 0 bases, with 12 bases between. The CDR3 here is CASSLAGRDISYEQYF. The CDR3 DNA reads as TGTGCCAGCAGCTTAGCCGGTCGGGACATCTCCTACGAGCAGTACTTC.

This rearrangement joins TRBV28 to TRBJ1-1, with 7 bases lining up with TRBD1. Trimming at V came to 6 bases and at J to 8 bases, leaving 9 bases not matched to a gene. This CDR3 region has 13 residues. Germline V gene sequence: CDR1 MDHEN, CDR2 SYDVKM. Here the CDR3 reads CASSSLTGPEAFF. DNA of the CDR3: TGTGCCAGCAGCTCCTTGACAGGGCCAGAAGCTTTCTTT. Full variable domain (remainder filled in from reference TRBV28 and TRBJ1-1): DVKVTQSSRYLVKRTGEKVFLECVQDMDHENMFWYRQDPGLGLRLIYFSYDVKMKEKGDIPEGYSVSREKKERFSLILESASTNQTSMYLCASSSLTGPEAFFGQGTRLTVV.

This chain links TRBV11-3 with TRBJ2-1; 7 bases align to TRBD2. Germline assignment: CDR1 SGHNT and CDR2 YENEEA. J gave up 6 bases and V 4 bases, and 9 bases lay outside the gene matches. The length of the CDR3 is 15 residues. CDR3: CASSSPGRGSNEQFF. CDR3 coding DNA: TGTGCCAGCAGCTCCCCAGGGCGCGGGAGCAATGAGCAGTTCTTC.

On this clone itself: The junction and the germline gene differ at one end; a read error may be behind it. This sequence joins TRBV29-1 and TRBJ1-2; D remains unclear. The CDR3 has 14 residues. Germline V CDR1 and CDR2: SQVTM, ANQGSEA. This CDR3 is CSVLTRRQDYGYPF. CDR3 sequence (DNA): TGCAGCGTTTTGACACGGAGGCAAGACTATGGCTACCCCTTC.

The rearrangement uses TRBV2 and TRBJ2-5; a possible D gene is TRBD1 (6 bases). The V and J ends lost 7 bases and 7 bases respectively, with 22 bases between them. Germline V CDR1 and CDR2: SNHLY, FYNNEI. This CDR3 contains 15 residues. In nucleotides, the CDR3 is TGTGCCAGCACCCGAGTAGGGGGTGGAATTGGGACCCAGTACTTC. This gives the protein CASTRVGGGIGTQYF.

This chain links TRBV5-4 with TRBJ2-7, with 7 bases aligning to TRBD2. J lost 5 bases, V lost 3 bases, and 14 bases had no gene match. The CDR3 sequence is 16 residues long. The germline CDR1 and CDR2 sequences are SGHNT and YYREEE (reference sequence). CDR3 region: CASSSPGGKKRDEQYF. CDR3 nucleotides: TGTGCCAGCAGCTCGCCCGGGGGGAAGAAGAGAGACGAGCAGTACTTC.

This chain joins TRBV30 and TRBJ2-2; D gene unclear. V lost 0 bases to trimming and J lost 5 bases, with 10 bases between them. Looked up from germline, CDR1 is GTSNPN and CDR2 is SVGIG (reference sequence). The CDR3 contains 14 residues. Here the CDR3 DNA reads TGTGCCTGGAGTGTAGCCGGTCCAACCGGGGAGCTGTTTTTT. The encoded protein is CAWSVAGPTGELFF.